This T cell receptor beta chain was obtained from a study of cytomegalovirus exposure and HLA in healthy donors (dated by TCRdb to 2016 to 2017). About the investigation overall: In an earlier analysis of roughly 500 of the donors, about 270 Gb of sequence data and approximately 100 million unique TCR beta sequences from about 180 million T cells were reported. Besides the first cohort of 666 subjects, a separate validation cohort made up of 120 different subjects was used. Among 398 genotyped donors of the cohort, an average of about 240,000 unique TCR beta nucleotide sequences were sequenced per donor, around 18% of them non-productive. High-throughput TCR immunosequencing, statistical association of individual TCRs with disease status, and machine learning were combined to predict cytomegalovirus infection status. The number of donors typed differed by locus, with 629-630 for A, B, C, DRB1 and DQB1, roughly 550 for DQA1, 606 for DPA1, and over 400 for DPB1. An earlier analysis of more than 450 of the donors used high-throughput TCR beta sequencing to judge whether each TCR beta V gene segment behaved as functional or pseudogenic. The study aimed to test whether cataloging public T cell receptors could reveal signatures of past pathogen exposure. All discovery cohort repertoires had been generated using a single sequencing platform. A later analysis re-examined previously published TCR beta repertoires from just over 650 donors and added high-resolution HLA genotyping to investigate patterns of TCR occurrence. In a later genetic analysis, genome-wide SNP genotypes for 398 of the 666 donors were used, and that subset was treated as a discovery cohort. The study profiled the T cell repertoires of under 850 subjects by immunosequencing and related them to cytomegalovirus serostatus. Class I and class II HLA loci were covered by the typing at four-digit resolution. Rather than drawing on any new phenotypic data, the later analysis identified candidate immune exposures from TCR beta sequences and the way those sequences occurred across donors. The genetic ancestry cluster associated with self-reported Caucasian donors included 81% of the roughly 400 genotyped donors. Donor age, sex, ethnicity and CMV serostatus were compiled alongside the repertoire data. Roughly 310 gigabases of sequencing data and approximately 80 million unique TCR sequences were included in an early release covering around 650 HLA-typed donors. Roughly five DR-DQ haplotypes were treated as single units for association and clustering because of strong linkage in the cohort.

Broader findings and caveats from the paper: In a later analysis, some 17,000 TCR beta sequences were associated with specific HLA alleles at a false discovery rate of 0.05. A further reported finding was that TCR beta sequences accurately predicted the HLA-A and HLA-B alleles for most subjects in the first cohort. In a later genetic analysis, fewer N-insertions in productive TCRs were reported among donors in an Asian-associated ancestry cluster than the roughly 640-donor mean. Linkage disequilibrium might explain the correlated functional status among segregating V segments, but an unknown experimental factor could not be excluded. In a later analysis, HLA-associated TCR beta chains were found to be more clonally expanded and to have lower generation probabilities than equally common non-associated chains. Across donors, most TCR sequences were observed very rarely, whereas some public TCRs were present in many individuals. According to a later analysis, parvovirus B19, influenza, CMV and Epstein-Barr virus appeared linked to several top co-occurrence clusters. In a later analysis, the rate of TCR association differed among HLA loci, with DRB1 alleles having the most associated TCRs and HLA-C alleles having the fewest. The study gave a list of some 150 TCR beta chains associated with cytomegalovirus. Assigning TCR associations to individual alleles was difficult when HLA alleles, especially DR and DQ, strongly co-occurred. The classifier was reported to diagnose cytomegalovirus status with high specificity and sensitivity in both the original cohort and the validation cohort. Three of the identified cytomegalovirus-associated TCR beta chains were confirmed in vitro to be specific for cytomegalovirus antigens. Some IMGT-functional V segments, including TRBV6-2 and TRBV6-3, could not be distinguished by the 87-base-pair reads and were therefore excluded. The authors suggested that the approach could potentially be generalized to other disease states and immunological phenotypes. A cluster of highly shared sequence variants was judged likely to represent a technical artifact of the sequencing pipeline. Because some donors lacked HLA typing at each locus, the association tests relied only on the typed subset. This cohort had only TCR beta chains sequenced, and the lack of alpha or paired-chain data limited which features could be detected. The only immune exposure information available for the cohort was CMV serostatus. Because counts were too low, 15 to 20 rarely observed V segments, including chromosome 9 orphons, were excluded from the earlier analysis of several hundred of the donors. In an earlier analysis of around 600 of the donors, most TCR beta V segments were observed in productive rearrangements about 90% or about 30% of the time, broadly matching IMGT annotations. V-gene and J-gene trimming of TCR beta chains was associated with a missense DCLRE1C variant in a later genetic analysis, and the association was replicated in an independent cohort. Presence/absence analyses assumed roughly uniform sequencing depth across donors, an assumption that may not hold. In a later analysis, most CMV-associated TCR beta chains were found to appear HLA-restricted, with HLA associations seemingly driven largely by CMV exposure.

Concerning this clone itself: Its antigen specificity is not known. Base qualities are not provided; no much larger clone lies one nucleotide away.

Preparation of the library involved the immunoSEQ multiplex PCR assay. A mixture of 60 forward primers for TCR Vbeta segments and 13 reverse primers for TCR Jbeta segments was used in the multiplex PCR. Amplification of the CDR3 region of rearranged TCR beta genes was performed with a multiplex PCR assay on genomic DNA. The Illumina HiSeq System was used to sequence the amplified TCR beta libraries as 87-base-pair reads. On the authors' methods: A later analysis counted tens of millions of unique TCR beta chains across the 550 to 700 repertoires, and around 12 million of these chains were shared by at least two donors. Raw reads were error-corrected and collapsed into unique sequences with a nearest-neighbor algorithm that merged closely related sequences to remove PCR and sequencing errors. To assign V, D and J gene segments, CDR3 sequences were aligned to IMGT reference sequences. For a sequence to be retained, at least a six-nucleotide match to both a V gene segment and a J gene segment was required. Rearrangements were called productive when the CDR3 lacked stop codons and stayed in frame with V and J; all others were non-productive. Following IMGT convention, CDR3 was defined as the stretch from the second conserved V-encoded cysteine to the conserved J-encoded phenylalanine. Sequences without an unambiguous match to a single V gene segment were excluded from the earlier analysis of approximately 560 of the donors. In an earlier analysis of a few hundred of the donors, V segments were called functional above 56.7% productive rearrangements and were called segregating when the between-donor standard deviation exceeded 5%. A statistical classification framework was developed to diagnose cytomegalovirus status using the catalog of TCR beta chain sequences. V and J gene assignment, in a later analysis, came from comparing TCR nucleotide sequences with IMGT/GENE-DB human TR gene sequences. Using the TCRdist pipeline, a later analysis assigned CDR3 sequences along with most-parsimonious VDJ recombination scenarios. In a later analysis, every TCR beta chain was defined by the combination of its CDR3 amino acid sequence and its V-gene family, and reads without a unique V-gene family were dropped. To address suspected cross-contamination and a sequencing artifact, a later analysis removed around 600 highly shared, low-generation-probability nucleotide sequences. In a later analysis, a clonal expansion index for each public chain was calculated from normalized within-repertoire ranks of inferred template counts. In a later analysis, generation probabilities were computed with a VDJ recombination model fitted to out-of-frame rearrangements, and the resulting probabilities were checked against IGoR. In a later analysis, TCR-TCR, TCR-HLA and TCR-CMV co-occurrence was scored with hypergeometric tests, and a repertoire-size bias correction was applied to TCR pairs. A later analysis estimated false discovery rates by permuting HLA or CMV assignments 20 times. In a later analysis, co-occurring TCRs were grouped using DBSCAN, with TCRdist sequence similarity added in when clustering inside HLA-allele-positive subsets. For co-occurrence clustering, repertoires with fewer than 30,000 or more than 120,000 public chains were excluded, along with a handful of repertoires with anomalous nucleotide sharing. In TCRdb, the immuneACCESS table is reduced to in-frame sequences with V and J assigned. These tables do not hold every clone; where another copy was compared, an unresolved V gene accounts for under half, and the others remain unexplained. The V and J calls and clone size come from that table; D and trimming were worked out from the DNA. This sample is represented by some 66,000 clones; 70% to 90% of them were singletons. 2.5% to 3.5% of the sample lies in the top ten.

Taken from cysteine to phenylalanine, the CDR3 has 16 residues. Only CDR3 DNA is held: 48 bases, read in frame from base 1. Ends trimmed: V by 1 base, J by 3 bases; bases unmatched to a gene: 9. The germline V gene gives CDR1 as SGHTS and CDR2 as YDEGEE. In total, 630 or so healthy bone marrow donors made up the cohort. At the time of sampling, every cohort member was nominally healthy, though immune exposures that went unrecorded were likely present. The donor was CMV seronegative and was included in the group of a few hundred seronegative cohort members. Each donor provided a peripheral blood sample, and peripheral blood mononuclear cells were used for TCR beta sequencing. Genomic DNA was extracted from the blood cell samples with the Qiagen DNeasy Blood Extraction Kit.

Input material: PBMCs. The receptor was isolated from a woman in her 30s in good health and CMV-seronegative. This sequence uses TRBV5-8 and TRBJ1-1; 7 middle bases align to TRBD1. The DNA sequence is TGTGCCAGCAGCTTGCTCGAGGGGGCGCGGGACACTGAAGCTTTCTTT. It translates to CASSLLEGARDTEAFF.